Listed below are T cell receptor beta chains from one sample, sequenced in a study of T cell responses to AZD1222 COVID-19 vaccine. Repertoires were generated with immunoSEQ multiplex PCR, while TCRdb's copy carries only in-frame clones and drops some. The sample records around 140,000 clones, around 93% being singletons. The input for sequencing was peripheral blood, taken on day 0 of AZD1222 vaccination. These receptors were obtained from an adult in good health. Both conserved end residues are part of each CDR3. Fields, in order: J gene, clone size, D gene, V gene, CDR3 DNA, CDR3 protein. D genes are given only for firm matches. Expanded clones are given a class, and other clones once, few, many or no size at all.

J gene: TRBJ1-2; clone size: -; D gene: TRBD1; V gene: TRBV7-3; CDR3 DNA: TGTGCCAGCAGCCCCTCGACAGGGGGCTATGGCTACACCTTC; CDR3 protein: CASSPSTGGYGYTF
J gene: TRBJ2-3; clone size: -; D gene: TRBD1; V gene: TRBV6-5; CDR3 DNA: TGTGCCAGCAGACCGGGACAGGGGAGCGCAGATACGCAGTATTTT; CDR3 protein: CASRPGQGSADTQYF
J gene: TRBJ2-7; clone size: -; D gene: -; V gene: TRBV5-1; CDR3 DNA: TGCGCCAGCAGCTTGGAGCTAGTTCGGATCCACGAGCAGTACTTC; CDR3 protein: CASSLELVRIHEQYF
J gene: TRBJ2-1; clone size: -; D gene: TRBD2; V gene: TRBV5-8; CDR3 DNA: TGTGCCAGCAGCTTGTACCCGGGGGGGCGTTATGAGCAGTTCTTC; CDR3 protein: CASSLYPGGRYEQFF
J gene: TRBJ2-3; clone size: -; D gene: TRBD2; V gene: TRBV11-3; CDR3 DNA: TGTGCCAGCAGCTTAGAGCCGCGTATCTTAGCGGGGGCTTTTCGAGATACGCAGTATTTT; CDR3 protein: CASSLEPRILAGAFRDTQYF
J gene: TRBJ2-2; clone size: -; D gene: -; V gene: TRBV2; CDR3 DNA: TGTGCCAGCAGGGGGACCAACACCGGGGAGCTGTTTTTT; CDR3 protein: CASRGTNTGELFF
J gene: TRBJ2-6; clone size: -; D gene: -; V gene: TRBV19; CDR3 DNA: TGTGCCAGTACTGTATACTTGGGCAGGGACGGCCCTGGGGCCAACGTCCTGACTTTC; CDR3 protein: CASTVYLGRDGPGANVLTF
J gene: TRBJ2-7; clone size: -; D gene: -; V gene: TRBV11-3; CDR3 DNA: TGTGCCAGCAGCGAAACTAGCTCCTACGAGCAGTACTTC; CDR3 protein: CASSETSSYEQYF
J gene: TRBJ2-1; clone size: -; D gene: TRBD1; V gene: TRBV5-6; CDR3 DNA: TGTGCCAGCAGCTTGGAGACAGGGGGCTTCATTTATGAGCAGTTCTTC; CDR3 protein: CASSLETGGFIYEQFF
J gene: TRBJ2-7; clone size: once; D gene: TRBD2; V gene: TRBV28; CDR3 DNA: TGTGCCAGCTGTTCGGCGGGGGGCATCTCCTACGAGCAGTACTTC; CDR3 protein: CASCSAGGISYEQYF
J gene: TRBJ1-2; clone size: -; D gene: -; V gene: TRBV12-3/TRBV12-4; CDR3 DNA: TGTGCCAGCAGTTTAGTACCAGGGTATGGCTACACCTTC; CDR3 protein: CASSLVPGYGYTF
J gene: TRBJ1-1; clone size: -; D gene: TRBD1; V gene: TRBV18; CDR3 DNA: TGTGCCGGAACAGGGGGTGGCAAGACTGAAGCTTTCTTT; CDR3 protein: CAGTGGGKTEAFF
J gene: TRBJ2-5; clone size: -; D gene: TRBD1; V gene: TRBV3-1/TRBV3-2; CDR3 DNA: TGTGCCAGCAGCCTGCTGGGAACATGGGGACAGAAAATACAAGAGACCCAGTACTTC; CDR3 protein: CASSLLGTWGQKIQETQYF
J gene: TRBJ1-5; clone size: -; D gene: -; V gene: TRBV27; CDR3 DNA: TGTGCCAGCAGTCTGGACCTATCTCAGCCCCAGCATTTT; CDR3 protein: CASSLDLSQPQHF
J gene: TRBJ1-2; clone size: -; D gene: -; V gene: TRBV7-9; CDR3 DNA: TGTGCCAGCAGCTTATATTCTGGGCCGTCTAACTATGGCTACACCTTC; CDR3 protein: CASSLYSGPSNYGYTF
J gene: TRBJ2-3; clone size: -; D gene: -; V gene: TRBV7-2; CDR3 DNA: TGTGCCAGCGCTTCGGATACGCAGTATTTT; CDR3 protein: CASASDTQYF
J gene: TRBJ2-7; clone size: -; D gene: -; V gene: TRBV11-2; CDR3 DNA: TGTGCCAGCAGCTTAGCGCCCGAGTACGAGCAGTACTTC; CDR3 protein: CASSLAPEYEQYF